This TCR beta chain was sequenced for a study of post-analysis software for immune sequencing data. Study summary: The patients showed relapsing-remitting, secondary progressive and progressive-relapsing multiple sclerosis courses. Whole-study results and caveats: A significant reduction in normalized Chao1 diversity was observed in multiple sclerosis patients versus controls. Compared with controls, patients had more of about 5 TRBV segments, including TRBV5-6, TRBV5-1 and TRBV20-1.

Germline lookup yields CDR1 SGHDT and CDR2 YYEEEE. The CDR3 sequence is 14 residues long. Trimming removed 0 bases from V and 3 bases from J, with 10 bases in between. In this sample, this clonotype turned up a few times. Its antigen is not known. Tagging with unique molecular identifiers was a feature of the TCR beta cDNA libraries. T cells numbering about 0.95 to 10 million gave rise to roughly 0.5 million cDNA molecules. TCRdb itself ran the PCR reads through MiXCR, one entry per CDR3 protein. The sample records about 810,000 distinct CDR3 sequences, roughly 50% being singletons. Sequenced material: blood. The source is a girl aged 10 to 17 with multiple sclerosis. The chain employs TRBV5-6 and TRBJ2-7; TRBD1 might be the D (6 bases). CDR3 in DNA: TGTGCCAGCAGCTTGGACCCAGGGGACTACGAGCAGTACTTC. Protein: CASSLDPGDYEQYF.